This T cell receptor beta chain derives from a study of Graves' ophthalmopathy and Graves' hyperthyroidism. This clonotype was observed at least ten times. The CDR3 loop spans 16 amino acids. Germline V lookup: CDR1 SGHRS, CDR2 YFSETQ. The V segment lost 3 bases and the J segment 2 bases; nucleotides outside the gene matches: 10. Amplifying from RNA transcripts, the study obtained TCR beta CDR3 regions. A first-round RT-PCR used HTBI primers, followed by a second-round multiplex PCR. TCRdb re-called the multiplex PCR reads with MiXCR, one entry per CDR3 protein. This table has roughly 500,000 distinct CDR3 sequences, around 14% appearing once.

Sequencing was carried out using blood. The receptor comes from a woman in her 30s with Graves' ophthalmopathy. The chain links TRBV5-1 to TRBJ2-7, with 8 bases aligning to TRBD2. The CDR3 reads CASSWGRSGRAYEQYF. The CDR3 DNA sequence: TGCGCCAGCAGCTGGGGTCGGAGCGGGAGAGCCTACGAGCAGTACTTC.